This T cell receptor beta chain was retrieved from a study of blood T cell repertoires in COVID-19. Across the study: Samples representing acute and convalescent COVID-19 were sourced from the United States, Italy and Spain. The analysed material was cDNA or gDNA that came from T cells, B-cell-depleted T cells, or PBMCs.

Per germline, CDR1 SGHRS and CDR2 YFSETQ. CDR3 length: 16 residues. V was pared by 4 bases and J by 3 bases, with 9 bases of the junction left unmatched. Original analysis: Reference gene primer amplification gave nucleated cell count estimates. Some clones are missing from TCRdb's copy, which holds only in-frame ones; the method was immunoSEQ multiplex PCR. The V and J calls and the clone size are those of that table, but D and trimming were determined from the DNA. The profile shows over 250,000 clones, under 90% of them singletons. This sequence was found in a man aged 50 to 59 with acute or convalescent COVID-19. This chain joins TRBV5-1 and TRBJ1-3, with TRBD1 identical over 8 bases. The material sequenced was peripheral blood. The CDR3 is CASSEQGAFGGNTIYF. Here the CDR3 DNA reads TGCGCCAGCAGCGAGCAGGGGGCATTTGGTGGAAACACCATATATTTT.